The rows below give T cell receptor beta chains drawn from one sample of a study of OX40 agonist ivuxolimab in advanced cancers. Clones were read by immunoSEQ multiplex PCR, and TCRdb kept only the in-frame ones, dropping some. Of 70,000 or so clones in the sample, 85% are singletons; the top ten hold around a sixth. The sample consisted of CD4+ or CD8+ T cells sorted from blood, taken in a trial of the OX40 agonist ivuxolimab. These receptors were collected from an adult with an advanced solid tumor such as melanoma, head and neck, liver or kidney cancer. Each CDR3 is given with its conserved first and last residue. D genes are given only for firm matches. A clone size is listed for some rows: how often the clone was seen (once, few, many), or a class if it is expanded.

TRBJ2-3	-	-	TRBV5-4	CASSLRREYFTDTQYF	TGTGCCAGCAGCTTGAGACGGGAATATTTCACAGATACGCAGTATTTT
TRBJ1-2	-	-	TRBV18	CASSPWGSDYGYTF	TGTGCCAGCTCACCGTGGGGGTCCGACTATGGCTACACCTTC
TRBJ2-7	-	-	TRBV10-3	CAISVREDEQYF	TGCGCCATCAGCGTAAGGGAAGACGAGCAGTACTTC
TRBJ1-3	-	-	TRBV18	CASSPDGGSGNTIYF	TGTGCCAGCTCACCCGACGGGGGCAGTGGAAACACCATATATTTT
TRBJ2-1	TRBD1	once	TRBV28	CASRTGGSYNEQFF	TGTGCCAGCAGGACAGGGGGCTCCTACAATGAGCAGTTCTTC
TRBJ2-1	TRBD1	-	TRBV29-1	CSAGQGAYNEQFF	TGCAGCGCCGGACAGGGAGCTTACAATGAGCAGTTCTTC
TRBJ1-2	TRBD1	-	TRBV7-2	CASSRDSGPFGYTF	TGTGCCAGCAGCCGGGACAGTGGGCCATTTGGCTACACCTTC
TRBJ1-2	-	once	TRBV5-1	CASSLDQEGYTF	TGCGCCAGCAGCTTGGACCAGGAAGGCTACACCTTC
TRBJ2-7	TRBD2	-	TRBV6-1	CASRASGSYEQYF	TGTGCCAGCAGGGCTAGCGGATCCTACGAGCAGTACTTC
TRBJ2-7	TRBD1	-	TRBV6-5	CASIEPGQGYEQYF	TGTGCCAGCATCGAACCGGGACAGGGTTACGAGCAGTACTTC
TRBJ1-2	TRBD1	-	TRBV5-4	CASSAGQTNNYGYTF	TGTGCCAGCAGCGCGGGACAGACTAATAACTATGGCTACACCTTC
TRBJ2-3	-	once	TRBV28	CASYSAGITDTQYF	TGTGCCAGCTATTCGGCGGGGATCACAGATACGCAGTATTTT
TRBJ2-1	TRBD2	-	TRBV19	CASSSAGAGEQFF	TGTGCCAGTAGTTCCGCGGGAGCAGGTGAGCAGTTCTTC
TRBJ1-1	-	-	TRBV27	CASSLTRDTEAFF	TGTGCCAGCAGCTTAACAAGGGACACTGAAGCTTTCTTT
TRBJ1-2	-	-	TRBV29-1	CSVEAVANYGYTF	TGCAGCGTTGAGGCGGTAGCTAACTATGGCTACACCTTC
TRBJ1-2	-	few	TRBV15	CATSRAGRVGNYGYTF	TGTGCCACCAGCAGAGCAGGGCGAGTGGGTAACTATGGCTACACCTTC
TRBJ2-2	-	-	TRBV19	CASRNRVNTGELFF	TGTGCCAGTAGAAACAGGGTTAACACCGGGGAGCTGTTTTTT
TRBJ2-2	-	few	TRBV2	CATGGSQNTGELFF	TGTGCCACCGGCGGGTCGCAAAACACCGGGGAGCTGTTTTTT
TRBJ2-1	-	-	TRBV7-2	CASSLDGSRYNEQFF	TGTGCCAGCAGCTTAGACGGGAGCAGGTACAATGAGCAGTTCTTC
TRBJ1-2	TRBD1	-	TRBV5-4	CASSQLQGAYGYTF	TGTGCCAGCAGCCAACTACAGGGGGCGTATGGCTACACCTTC
TRBJ2-7	-	-	TRBV6-1	CASSGGLNSYEQYF	TGTGCCAGCAGTGGGGGACTCAACTCCTACGAGCAGTACTTC
TRBJ2-5	TRBD1	once	TRBV19	CASSIIGDRAETQYF	TGTGCCAGTAGTATAATCGGGGACAGGGCAGAGACCCAGTACTTC
TRBJ2-7	-	-	TRBV28	CASSDWITYEQYF	TGTGCCAGCAGCGACTGGATTACCTACGAGCAGTACTTC
TRBJ2-1	TRBD2	-	TRBV18	CASSSGRGSNNEQFF	TGTGCCAGCTCTAGCGGGAGAGGATCTAACAATGAGCAGTTCTTC
TRBJ2-3	TRBD2	-	TRBV6-1	CAITGTSGRNTQYF	TGTGCCATCACCGGGACTAGCGGGAGGAATACGCAGTATTTT
TRBJ1-2	TRBD1	-	TRBV19	CASSITGQAGYTF	TGTGCCAGTAGTATTACGGGACAGGCTGGCTACACCTTC
TRBJ1-1	-	-	TRBV5-1	CASSSQANTEAFF	TGCGCCAGCAGCTCACAGGCTAACACTGAAGCTTTCTTT
TRBJ2-1	TRBD2	-	TRBV2	CASMGLAGGNEQFF	TGTGCCAGCATGGGACTAGCGGGAGGGAATGAGCAGTTCTTC
TRBJ1-6	TRBD1	-	TRBV27	CASMGTGAVPNSPLHF	TGTGCCAGCATGGGGACAGGGGCCGTCCCTAATTCACCCCTCCACTTT
TRBJ2-2	TRBD1	-	TRBV7-7	CASSLDRGPNTGELFF	TGTGCTAGCAGCTTAGACAGGGGGCCGAACACCGGGGAGCTGTTTTTT
TRBJ2-7	TRBD2	-	TRBV27	CASSRRLAGEISYEQYF	TGTGCCAGCAGTAGACGACTAGCGGGAGAAATTTCCTACGAGCAGTACTTC
TRBJ1-2	-	-	TRBV19	CASSPNHMSRYGYTF	TGTGCCAGTAGTCCAAATCACATGTCGAGGTATGGCTACACCTTC
TRBJ2-7	TRBD1	-	TRBV5-1	CASSGQGAPAYEQYF	TGCGCCAGCTCGGGACAGGGGGCGCCGGCCTACGAGCAGTACTTC
TRBJ1-2	TRBD1	-	TRBV5-8	CASSPTGYGYTF	TGTGCCAGCAGCCCGACAGGGTATGGCTACACCTTC
TRBJ2-2	-	-	TRBV6-1	CASSEVGGRGTGELFF	TGTGCCAGCAGTGAAGTAGGGGGTCGGGGCACCGGGGAGCTGTTTTTT
TRBJ2-3	-	-	TRBV27	CASSPRYASTDTQYF	TGTGCCAGCAGTCCCCGGTATGCTAGCACAGATACGCAGTATTTT
TRBJ1-2	-	-	TRBV5-4	CASSLRQLNYGYTF	TGTGCCAGCAGCTTGCGGCAGCTCAACTATGGCTACACCTTC
TRBJ1-4	-	-	TRBV18	CASSPGVDEKLFF	TGTGCCAGCTCGCCAGGGGTGGATGAAAAACTGTTTTTT
TRBJ2-7	TRBD2	-	TRBV13	CASSHAGLAGGPGYEQYF	TGTGCCAGCAGCCACGCGGGACTAGCGGGAGGGCCGGGCTACGAGCAGTACTTC
TRBJ2-2	-	-	TRBV19	CASSIYTSEGVLFF	TGTGCCAGTAGTATTTATACTAGCGAGGGGGTGCTGTTTTTT
TRBJ2-3	-	once	TRBV7-9	CASSLITRADTQYF	TGTGCCAGCAGCTTAATCACTAGGGCGGATACGCAGTATTTT